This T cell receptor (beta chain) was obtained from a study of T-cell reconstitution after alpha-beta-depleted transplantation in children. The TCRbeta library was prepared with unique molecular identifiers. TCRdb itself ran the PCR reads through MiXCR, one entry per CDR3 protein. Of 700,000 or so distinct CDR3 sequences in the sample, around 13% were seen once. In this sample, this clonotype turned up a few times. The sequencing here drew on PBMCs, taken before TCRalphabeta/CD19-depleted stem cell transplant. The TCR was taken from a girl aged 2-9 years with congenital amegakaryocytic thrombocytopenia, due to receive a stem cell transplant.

The CDR3 region has the DNA TGTGCCAGCAACAGGGAGGGCGAGACCCAGTACTTC. Its protein is CASNREGETQYF. This rearrangement joins TRBV2 to TRBJ2-5; D might be TRBD2 (7 bases). CDR3 length equals 12 residues. V dropped 7 bases and J dropped 5 bases, with 11 bases sitting between them. Germline-derived CDR1 and CDR2 are SNHLY and FYNNEI.